This T cell receptor beta chain was identified during a study of blood T cell repertoires in COVID-19. Study overall: Samples came from the United States, Italy and Spain, spanning acute and convalescent COVID-19. T cells, B-cell-depleted T cells, or PBMCs provided the cDNA or gDNA that served as material.

The repertoire was sequenced with immunoSEQ multiplex PCR; TCRdb's copy has only in-frame clones and lacks some. The table lists about 80,000 clones, around 79% of them singletons. The CDR3 is made up of 14 amino acids. V lost 3 bases and J lost 9, with 13 bases in between. Germline CDR1 reads SGHRS; CDR2 reads YFSETQ. Sequencing was performed on peripheral blood. This clonotype was sampled from a man aged 50 to 59 with active or convalescent COVID-19. The chain employs TRBV5-1 and TRBJ1-6, with D possibly TRBD1 on 6 matching bases. The CDR3 reads CASSSTGSGSPLHF. The CDR3 DNA sequence: TGCGCCAGCAGCTCCACAGGGAGCGGTTCACCCCTCCACTTT.